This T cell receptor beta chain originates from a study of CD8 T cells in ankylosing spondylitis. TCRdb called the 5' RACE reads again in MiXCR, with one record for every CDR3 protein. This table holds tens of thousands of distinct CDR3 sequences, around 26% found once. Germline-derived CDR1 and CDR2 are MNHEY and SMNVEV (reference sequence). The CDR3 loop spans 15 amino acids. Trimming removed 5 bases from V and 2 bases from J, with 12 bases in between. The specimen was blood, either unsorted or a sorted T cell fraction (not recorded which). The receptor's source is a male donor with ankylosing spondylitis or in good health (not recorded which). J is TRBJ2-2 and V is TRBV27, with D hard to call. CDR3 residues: CASSPRGGNTGELFF. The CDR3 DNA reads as TGTGCCAGCAGTCCCCGCGGCGGCAACACCGGGGAGCTGTTTTTT.